This TCR beta chain appears in the sequencing data of a study of CD8 T cells in Susac syndrome. Sequencing of TCR beta was performed on blood CD8+ T cells and on blood CD4+ T cells. TEMRA cells were FACS-enriched, while CD8+ and CD4+ T cells were negatively isolated. Random hexamers primed reverse transcription of 0.5 to 1 ug RNA. TCR beta CDR3 was amplified by immunoSEQ multiplex PCR. This amplification extended across 54 Vbeta and 13 Jbeta segments. One entry per CDR3 protein, called by TCRdb with MiXCR from the immunoSEQ multiplex PCR reads. The sample contains around 190,000 distinct CDR3 sequences, 85% to 95% of which appear only once. Trimming cost V 0 bases and J 7 bases, with 15 bases left between them. The CDR3 extends over 15 amino acids. Germline lookup yields CDR1 LNHNV and CDR2 YYDKDF (reference sequence).

The chain links TRBV15 to TRBJ1-1, with D uncertain. The sample comprised CD8+ T cells from PBMCs. The source of this sequence is a human donor with multiple sclerosis. CDR3: CATSRDRLGPGEAFF. CDR3 coding DNA: TGTGCCACCAGCAGAGATCGTTTAGGGCCAGGTGAAGCTTTCTTT.